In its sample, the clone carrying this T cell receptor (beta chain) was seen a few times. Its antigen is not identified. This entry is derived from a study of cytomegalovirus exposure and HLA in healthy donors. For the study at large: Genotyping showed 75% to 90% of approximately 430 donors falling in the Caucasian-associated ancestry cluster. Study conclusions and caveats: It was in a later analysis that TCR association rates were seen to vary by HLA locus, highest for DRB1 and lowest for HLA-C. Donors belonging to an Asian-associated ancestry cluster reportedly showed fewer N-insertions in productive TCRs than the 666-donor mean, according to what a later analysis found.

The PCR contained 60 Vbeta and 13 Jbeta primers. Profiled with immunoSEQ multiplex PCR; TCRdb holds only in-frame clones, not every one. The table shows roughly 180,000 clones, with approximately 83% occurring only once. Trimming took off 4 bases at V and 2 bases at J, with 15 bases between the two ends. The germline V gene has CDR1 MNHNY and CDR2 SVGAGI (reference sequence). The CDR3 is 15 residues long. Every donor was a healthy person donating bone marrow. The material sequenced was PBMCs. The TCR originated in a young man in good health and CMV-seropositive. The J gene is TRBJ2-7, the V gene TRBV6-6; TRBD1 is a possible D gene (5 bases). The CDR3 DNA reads TGTGCCAGCAGTTCTACCGACAGAGCCACCTACGAGCAGTACTTC. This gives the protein CASSSTDRATYEQYF.